This T cell receptor beta chain came from a study of shared clonotypes between healthy human individuals. Measured with immunoSEQ multiplex PCR; TCRdb has only the in-frame clones, and not every one. The data hold 2 million to 3 million clones, with approximately 93% observed a single time. V was trimmed by 0 bases and J by 7 bases, leaving 20 bases between them. The CDR3 runs to 16 residues. Looked up from germline, CDR1 is SGDLS and CDR2 is YYNGEE. Source material: naive CD4+ T cells from PBMCs. As to subset: CD45RA+ positively selected. The sequence derives from a man aged 18 to 29 in good health. Some clones in this sample may be carry-over from other donors' samples. The genes are TRBV9 and TRBJ2-7, with D perhaps given as TRBD1 or TRBD2 (6 bases each). The CDR3 loop reads CASSVEGGGGPREQYF. The CDR3 nucleotides read TGTGCCAGCAGCGTAGAGGGTGGAGGGGGGCCTCGGGAGCAGTACTTC.